This T cell receptor beta chain comes out of a study of human T cells and chemical hapten exposure (dated by TCRdb to about 2021). For the wider study: For sensitization, 2% DPC in acetone was applied to an approximately 2 cm by approximately 2 cm area of upper inner arm skin. Throughout the study period of roughly 24 weeks, patients also received therapeutic DPC doses to the scalp every week. Patch testing was done on the upper back using Finn chambers containing 0.01% DPC, and results were scored after 6 days according to International Contact Dermatitis Research Group standards. The patient cohort, mostly female, included alopecia areata with under or over 50% scalp involvement, alopecia totalis and alopecia universalis. The libraries were sequenced as a pool, and the TCR yield per sample differed mostly because of small variations in library volumes within the pool. In alopecia patients, the study followed how the peripheral blood TCR repertoire changed in vivo over primary and secondary sensitization to diphenylcyclopropenone (DPC), a hapten. Blood samples were taken from patients before sensitization (week 0) and at 2, 6 and about 24 weeks after DPC sensitization. For TCR sequencing, blood came from 25 to 30 alopecia patients at anywhere from one to four time points (pre-sensitization, 2, 6 and 24 weeks).

The library was obtained by RACE. TCRdb names NextSeq 500 as the instrument used. Library preparation attached unique molecular identifiers to individual cDNA molecules for quantitative, reproducible TCR counting. Both TCR alpha and TCR beta chains were sequenced from each blood RNA sample. In the original analysis: A median of around 96,000 TCRs per sample was observed, with a range of about 20,000 to 750,000. The Decombinator software suite was used to annotate V, J and CDR3 in the TCR reads. To make PS versus PT1 abundance plots, every sample was subsampled to the same number of TCRs (28,000). TCRs were defined as expanded if absent before sensitization and observed at least eight times at the 2-week time point. TCRdb handled the public reads itself, with Q25 trimming in fastp and clone calling in MiXCR, and kept productive beta chains. Under each unique CDR3 protein, matching rows form one entry showing the most common genes and DNA. The V and J calls and clone size come from TCRdb's table, not from the authors' own analysis. In this sample the table shows nearly 350,000 distinct CDR3 sequences, around 7% of which occur a single time. Of the sample, 7.5% to 8.5% is held by the ten largest clones.

Including the terminal cysteine and phenylalanine, the CDR3 comprises 15 residues. Left in the record is the CDR3 DNA by itself, 45 bases read in frame from the first base. Sequences DFQATT (CDR1) and SNEGSKA (CDR2) are obtained from the germline V gene (reference sequence). Trimmed from V: 2 bases; trimmed from J: 0 bases; junction bases lacking a gene match: 6. Points on this clonotype: What this receptor recognizes is not known. One base away there is no much larger clone; base qualities are not given.

Results the study describes overall, beyond this receptor: Because all patients had alopecia, a presumed autoimmune disease, the immune response of the patients might differ from that of healthy individuals. After repeated subsampling, changes were observed in the strength of the expansion versus patch-test correlation and in the threshold at which the correlation became significant. No change with DPC sensitization was found in the number of TCRs above 1 in 1000 frequency, and no evidence of global repertoire structure alterations was found. Expanded TCRs formed significantly more large CDR3 similarity clusters than pre-sensitization or healthy control sets, consistent with antigen-driven responses. A positive correlation was found between the number of PT1 expanded TCRs and patch test score, with significance reached at thresholds 8, 16 and 32 but not 4.

The time point tag for this specimen amounts to: patch test 1, 2 weeks after DPC sensitization. In light of the paper, this sample's treatment or condition label describes: therapeutic diphenylcyclopropenone sensitization with weekly scalp DPC. At every patch-test visit, the blood draw took place before the patch test was put on. To be eligible, patients had to be aged 18 to 70, diagnosed with alopecia and judged suitable for DPC therapy, while pregnant patients were excluded. Total RNA was isolated from unfractionated whole blood collected in Tempus Blood RNA tubes. The TCR was taken from a young woman with alopecia areata. Some clones in this sample may be carry-over from other donors' samples. The starting material was whole blood, obtained in connection with sensitization to the hapten diphenylcyclopropenone (DPC). The receptor chain draws on TRBV20-1 and TRBJ2-7; TRBD2 fits 8 bases in the junction. CDR3 region: CSARSAAGDSYEQYF. The nucleotide sequence is TGCAGTGCTAGATCTGCAGCGGGGGACTCCTACGAGCAGTACTTC.